This paragraph reports one T cell receptor (beta chain). The germline CDR1 and CDR2 sequences are SGHRS and YFSETQ. This CDR3 contains 16 residues. Trimming took 0 bases from V and 1 from J; bases not matched to a gene: 5. The data were obtained in a study of blood T cells in healthy people across ages. Next came a second PCR, run for 7 to 11 cycles, which used a sample-barcoded 5' primer along with a J-beta primer mix. MiXCR, applied by TCRdb to the 5' RACE reads, yields one record per CDR3 protein. The sample yields about a million distinct CDR3 sequences, 35% to 40% seen once. The receptor was isolated from a man aged 18 to 30 in good health. The sequencing sample was made of blood. The chain joins TRBV5-1 to TRBJ2-3; 7 nucleotides agree with TRBD2. The CDR3: CASSLDIAGRTDTQYF. The CDR3 DNA reads as TGCGCCAGCAGCTTGGATATAGCGGGCCGCACAGATACGCAGTATTTT.